Each of the 27 T cell receptor beta chains below was sequenced from the same sample in a study of beta chain features in type 1 diabetes. Overall study findings and caveats: Moderate but significant shortening of TCRB CDR3s was recorded in all four CD4+ subsets from Type 1 diabetes patients.

Since all of the isolated RNA was reverse transcribed, expressed TCRB transcripts were what got sequenced. Sequencing used immunoSEQ multiplex PCR; TCRdb keeps in-frame clones, though not all of them. This sample carries a few hundred thousand clones, 8% to 10% of them seen once, and the ten largest clones take about 0.64%. These receptors' targets are unknown. Input material: central memory CD4+ T cells from blood. All receptors come from a man between 25 and 39 years old with type 1 diabetes.

This clone was seen a handful of times. The chain links TRBV7-2 to TRBJ1-2, with D tentatively TRBD1 (6 bases). The V and J ends lost 3 bases and 12 bases respectively, with 14 bases between them. CDR3 length: 12 amino acids. The germline V gene encodes CDR1 SGHTA and CDR2 FQGNSA. CDR3 region: CASSFDAGEHTF. The DNA of the CDR3 is TGTGCCAGCAGCTTCGACGCAGGGGAACACACCTTC. Variable domain in full (rest from reference TRBV7-2 and TRBJ1-2): GAGVSQSPSNKVTEKGKDVELRCDPISGHTALYWYRQSLGQGLEFLIYFQGNSAPDKSGLPSDRFSAERTGGSVSTLTIQRTQQEDSAVYLCASSFDAGEHTFGSGTRLTVV.

This clone was seen ten or more times. The chain has TRBV14 and TRBJ1-1; D is ambiguous. This CDR3 has 13 residues. CDR1 and CDR2 (germline): SGHDN, FVKESK. The V and J ends lost 1 base and 1 base respectively, with 4 bases between them. CDR3 region: CASSQARNTEAFF. CDR3 nucleotides: TGTGCCAGCAGCCAAGCCCGGAACACTGAAGCTTTCTTT. Based on the CDR3 plus reference TRBV14 and TRBJ1-1, the full variable domain is EAGVTQFPSHSVIEKGQTVTLRCDPISGHDNLYWYRRVMGKEIKFLLHFVKESKQDESGMPNNRFLAERTGGTYSTLKVQPAELEDSGVYFCASSQARNTEAFFGQGTRLTVV.

The CDR3 region is CASSHKKNRPRSPLHF. As DNA, the CDR3 is TGTGCCAGCAGCCACAAGAAGAACAGGCCGAGATCACCCCTCCACTTT. The chain links TRBV14 to TRBJ1-6; a possible D gene is TRBD1 (5 bases). Trimming stripped 3 bases from V and 10 bases from J, with 19 bases between. This CDR3 has 16 residues. From germline, CDR1 is SGHDN and CDR2 FVKESK.

Ten or more counts support this clone. The V call is TRBV15, the J call TRBJ1-2; 8 positions match TRBD1. Germline CDR1 LNHNV, CDR2 YYDKDF (reference sequence). CDR3 length: 12 amino acids. J gave up 2 bases and V 8 bases, and 1 base lay outside the gene matches. The CDR3 protein is CATGQGNYGYTF. As DNA, the CDR3 is TGTGCCACCGGACAGGGAAACTATGGCTACACCTTC. The full variable domain, with the rest looked up from reference TRBV15 and TRBJ1-2, is DAMVIQNPRYQVTQFGKPVTLSCSQTLNHNVMYWYQQKSSQAPKLLFHYYDKDFNNEADTPDNFQSRRPNTSFCFLDIRSPGLGDTAMYLCATGQGNYGYTFGSGTRLTVV.

The chain employs TRBV5-1 and TRBJ2-5, with TRBD1 identical over 8 bases. The CDR3 sequence is 13 residues long. The V gene's germline CDR1 is SGHRS and CDR2 YFSETQ. The V and J ends lost 4 bases and 5 bases, in that order; junction bases with no gene match: 4. CDR3 loop: CASSAGTGETQYF. The DNA for the CDR3 is TGCGCCAGCAGCGCCGGGACAGGCGAGACCCAGTACTTC. The variable domain in full, with the rest retrieved from reference TRBV5-1 and TRBJ2-5, is KAGVTQTPRYLIKTRGQQVTLSCSPISGHRSVSWYQQTPGQGLQFLFEYFSETQRNKGNFPGRFSGRQFSNSRSEMNVSTLELGDSALYLCASSAGTGETQYFGPGTRLLVL.

This clone appeared a few times. This rearrangement joins TRBV5-4 to TRBJ2-4; 10 positions agree with TRBD2. Trimming cost V 4 bases and J 8 bases; bases outside gene matches: 9. The CDR3 has 15 amino acids. Per germline, CDR1 SGHNT and CDR2 YYREEE (reference sequence). In DNA form, the CDR3 reads TGTGCCAGCAGCACCCTAGCGGGAGAGGGGGACATTCAGTACTTC. Protein sequence: CASSTLAGEGDIQYF.

The CDR3 reads CASSKPGTQTGELFF. CDR3 DNA sequence: TGTGCCAGCAGTAAACCCGGGACACAGACCGGGGAGCTGTTTTTT. This chain joins TRBV25-1 and TRBJ2-2; D perhaps matches TRBD1 (6 bases). The CDR3 is 15 residues long. CDR1 is MGHDK, CDR2 SYGVNS, per germline. V gave up 5 bases and J gave up 5 bases, with 15 bases separating them.

This clone was counted a few times. This chain's CDR3 is CASSRSQGTGETEAFF. The CDR3 DNA reads TGTGCCAGCAGCAGGTCCCAGGGGACAGGTGAGACTGAAGCTTTCTTT. The chain employs TRBV7-6 and TRBJ1-1; TRBD1 matches 8 bases. There are 16 residues in the CDR3. The junction had 13 bases not matched to a gene; V was cut back by 5 bases and J by 5 bases. Germline CDR1 SGHVS, CDR2 FNYEAQ.

A note on this clone: The junction shows a germline mismatch at one end, possibly a read error. J is TRBJ2-5 and V is TRBV10-1; a possible D gene is TRBD1 (6 bases). The CDR3 is 13 amino acids. Germline V lookup: CDR1 WNHNN, CDR2 SYGVQD (reference sequence). The CDR3 sequence: CASSQDSQGTQYF. The CDR3 DNA is TGCGCCAGCAGTCAGGACAGCCAAGGGACCCAGTACTTC.

The gene calls are TRBV4-3 and TRBJ2-7, with TRBD2 identical over 10 bases. This CDR3 has 14 amino acids. With V trimmed by 4 bases and J by 2 bases, 2 bases remained unmatched. Germline CDR1 reads LGHNA; CDR2 reads YSLEER. The CDR3 nucleotides are TGCGCCAGCAGCCCCAGCGGGAGGGCCTACGAGCAGTACTTC. Protein: CASSPSGRAYEQYF.

The chain recombines TRBV2 with TRBJ2-2; TRBD1 aligns across 12 bases. The CDR3 runs 15 residues. Trimming cost V 10 bases and J 5 bases; bases outside gene matches: 8. CDR1 and CDR2 (germline): SNHLY, FYNNEI. For the CDR3, the DNA is TGTGCCACTGGGGGACAGGGGGCACCGACCGGGGAGCTGTTTTTT. Protein product: CATGGQGAPTGELFF. The entire variable domain, with the rest obtained from reference TRBV2 and TRBJ2-2, is as follows: EPEVTQTPSHQVTQMGQEVILRCVPISNHLYFYWYRQILGQKVEFLVSFYNNEISEKSEIFDDQFSVERPDGSNFTLKIRSTKLEDSAMYFCATGGQGAPTGELFFGEGSRLTVL.

This clone was recorded a few times. The chain carries TRBV28 and TRBJ2-1; the match to TRBD2 covers 7 bases. This CDR3 region has 15 residues. The J segment lost 10 bases and the V segment lost 2 bases, leaving 11 bases of the junction unmatched. Germline lookup yields CDR1 MDHEN and CDR2 SYDVKM. The CDR3 sequence: CASSLGTGGPTEQFF. In DNA form, the CDR3 reads TGTGCCAGCAGTTTAGGTACGGGAGGACCCACAGAGCAGTTCTTC.

This clone was detected only once. J is TRBJ2-7 and V is TRBV27; no clear D. CDR3 size: 15 residues. The ends were cut back, 0 bases at V and 0 bases at J, with 9 bases in the middle. Germline CDR1 reads MNHEY; CDR2 reads SMNVEV (reference sequence). The CDR3 protein is CASSLSGSDSYEQYF. DNA for the CDR3: TGTGCCAGCAGTTTATCTGGAAGCGACTCCTACGAGCAGTACTTC.

The sample holds a few counts of this clone. The chain has TRBV10-3 and TRBJ2-1; D not resolved. CDR1 and CDR2 from the germline V gene are ENHRY and SYGVKD. The CDR3 contains 12 residues. V lost 0 bases and J 7 bases, leaving 4 bases between the germline ends. The CDR3 nucleotides are TGTGCCATCAGTGAGTCGAGTAATGAGCAGTTCTTC. It codes for CAISESSNEQFF.

Comment on this clone: A much larger clone sits a single nucleotide away, making a read error possible. Additional DNA sequences in this sample encode the identical CDR3. The rearrangement joins TRBV7-2 to TRBJ1-1; D remains ambiguous. The CDR3 extends over 13 amino acids. The germline gives CDR1 SGHTA, CDR2 FQGNSA. Trimming removed 3 bases from V and 0 bases from J, with 5 bases in between. CDR3 nucleotides: TGTGCCAGCAGCTTTGATATGAACACTGAAGCTTTCTTT. Its protein product is CASSFDMNTEAFF.

J is TRBJ2-7 and V is TRBV6-6; the match to TRBD1 covers 11 bases. The V gene's germline CDR1 is MNHNY and CDR2 SVGAGI (reference sequence). The V gene end was trimmed by 2 bases and the J gene end by 0 bases; junction bases not matched to a gene: 3. This CDR3 has 16 residues. CDR3 sequence reads: CASSYGGTGGSYEQYF. The CDR3 nucleotides are TGTGCCAGCAGTTACGGCGGGACAGGGGGCTCCTACGAGCAGTACTTC.

There are many counts of this clone. An end of the junction does not agree with germline; a read error may underlie this. CDR3 protein: CASSLGSNNEQFF. The CDR3 DNA sequence: TGTGCCAGCAGCTTAGGCTCCAACAATGAGCAGTTCTTC. The chain is built from TRBV7-3 and TRBJ2-1, with D uncertain. The V gene's germline CDR1 is SGHTA and CDR2 FQGTGA. This CDR3 has 13 amino acids.

This clone was recorded at least ten times. The chain uses TRBV11-3 and TRBJ2-1, with 8 bases that match TRBD2. Per germline, CDR1 SGHNT and CDR2 YENEEA. Trimming took 1 base from V and 16 from J; bases not matched to a gene: 9. CDR3 length: 13 residues. CDR3 region: CASSLGREGTRFF. CDR3 coding DNA: TGTGCCAGCAGCTTAGGGAGGGAGGGGACTAGATTCTTC.

This clone was recorded at least ten times. The chain couples TRBV19 to TRBJ2-1; the D gene is possibly TRBD2 (6 bases). The V gene lost 4 bases and the J gene lost 1 base, with 14 bases spanning the gap. The CDR3 contains 16 residues. The germline gives CDR1 LNHDA, CDR2 SQIVND (reference sequence). CDR3 sequence: CASSRTGVQSYNEQFF. The CDR3 DNA sequence: TGTGCCAGTAGTAGGACGGGGGTACAGTCCTACAATGAGCAGTTCTTC.

This clone was seen a few times. CDR3 protein: CASSLFGLSSGNTIYF. In DNA form, the CDR3 reads TGTGCCAGCAGCTTATTTGGGTTGTCCTCTGGAAACACCATATATTTT. V is TRBV7-9 and J is TRBJ1-3; D is unresolved. CDR1 SEHNR and CDR2 FQNEAQ come from the germline V gene (reference sequence). CDR3 length equals 16 residues. V was clipped by 2 bases and J by 0 bases, with 11 bases between them.

This clone appeared many times. Written as DNA, the CDR3 is TGCGCCAGCAGCTCCGGACTAGGGGGCGATGAGCAGTTCTTC. Encoded protein: CASSSGLGGDEQFF. The V gene is TRBV5-1, the J gene TRBJ2-1; D may correspond to TRBD1 or TRBD2 (7 bases each). Germline values: CDR1 SGHRS, CDR2 YFSETQ. The V gene lost 3 bases and the J gene lost 8 bases, with 15 bases spanning the gap. The CDR3 is 14 amino acids.

This clone was found a few times. The gene calls are TRBV4-3 and TRBJ1-2, with D possibly TRBD1 on 5 matching bases. The V and J ends lost 5 bases and 8 bases respectively, with 21 bases between them. The CDR3 has 15 residues. CDR1 is LGHNA and CDR2 is YSLEER in the germline V gene. In DNA form, the CDR3 reads TGCGCCAGCAGCTCATTAGGGACGGCCGATCGGGGCTACACCTTC. Translated: CASSSLGTADRGYTF.

This clone appeared many times. The chain recombines TRBV28 with TRBJ2-1; no definite D call. The germline V and J ends were trimmed by 10 bases and 6 bases, with 10 bases remaining between them. Germline loops: CDR1 MDHEN, CDR2 SYDVKM. The CDR3 has 11 residues. The CDR3 nucleotides read TGTGCCATCTCTCTAGGCAATGAGCAGTTCTTC. Encoded protein: CAISLGNEQFF.

The rearrangement uses TRBV11-2 and TRBJ2-3; D perhaps matches TRBD1 (6 bases). Germline CDR1 reads SGHAT; CDR2 reads FQNNGV. The CDR3 totals 15 residues. The ends were cut back, 5 bases at V and 2 bases at J, with 14 bases in the middle. The CDR3 bases are TGTGCCAGCAGCCTGAAGGACAGAAACACAGATACGCAGTATTTT. Amino acid sequence: CASSLKDRNTDTQYF.

The J gene is TRBJ2-5, the V gene TRBV27; tentatively, D is TRBD1 or TRBD2 (5 bases each). With the DNA end fitting TRBJ2-7 better, the J assignment may be wrong. The CDR3 consists of 15 residues. Germline loops: CDR1 MNHEY, CDR2 SMNVEV (reference sequence). The CDR3 sequence is CASSLLPGPSYEQYF. DNA of the CDR3: TGTGCCAGCAGTTTATTGCCGGGGCCCTCTTACGAGCAGTACTTC.

This clone was counted between two and nine times. The chain carries TRBV7-9 and TRBJ1-1; D gene unclear. Trimming shortened V by 5 bases and J by 5 bases, and 9 bases separated the two germline ends. The CDR3 spans 12 residues. Germline CDR1 reads SEHNR; CDR2 reads FQNEAQ (reference sequence). CDR3 sequence reads: CASSRGVTEAFF. The CDR3 DNA sequence: TGTGCCAGCAGCCGCGGAGTGACTGAAGCTTTCTTT.

This clone was observed a few times. The genes are TRBV9 and TRBJ2-3; 12 positions match TRBD2. CDR1 and CDR2 (germline): SGDLS, YYNGEE. V lost 3 bases, J lost 3 bases, and 11 bases stayed unmatched. The CDR3 covers 18 residues. CDR3 amino acids: CASSETSGSFGWTDTQYF. The CDR3 bases are TGTGCCAGCAGCGAGACTAGCGGGAGCTTTGGGTGGACAGATACGCAGTATTTT.